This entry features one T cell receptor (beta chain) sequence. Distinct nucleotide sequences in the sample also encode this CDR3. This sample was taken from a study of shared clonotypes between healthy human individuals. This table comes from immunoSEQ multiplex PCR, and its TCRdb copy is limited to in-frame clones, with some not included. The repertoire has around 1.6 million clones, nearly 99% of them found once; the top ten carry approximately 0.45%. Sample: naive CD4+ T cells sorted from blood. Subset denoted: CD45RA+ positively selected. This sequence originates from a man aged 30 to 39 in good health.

This CDR3 reads CASSLVRSHNEQFF. In DNA, the CDR3 is TGTGCCAGCAGCTTAGTTCGTTCCCACAATGAGCAGTTCTTC. J is TRBJ2-1 and V is TRBV11-2, with D uncertain. The CDR3 contains 14 residues. V was trimmed by 1 base and J by 5 bases, leaving 9 bases between them. Germline V CDR1 and CDR2: SGHAT, FQNNGV.